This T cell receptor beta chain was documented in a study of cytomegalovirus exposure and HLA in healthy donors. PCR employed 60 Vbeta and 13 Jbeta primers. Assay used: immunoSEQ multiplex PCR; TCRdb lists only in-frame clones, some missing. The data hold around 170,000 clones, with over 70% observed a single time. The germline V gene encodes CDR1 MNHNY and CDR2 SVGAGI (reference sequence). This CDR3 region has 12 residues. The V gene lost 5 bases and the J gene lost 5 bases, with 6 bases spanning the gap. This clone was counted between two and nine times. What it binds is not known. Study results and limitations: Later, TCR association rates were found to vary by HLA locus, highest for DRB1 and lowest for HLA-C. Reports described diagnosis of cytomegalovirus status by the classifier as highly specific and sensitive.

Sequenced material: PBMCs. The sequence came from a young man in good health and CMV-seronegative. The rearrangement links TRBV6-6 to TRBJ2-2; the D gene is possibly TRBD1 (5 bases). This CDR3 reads CASSAGTGELFF. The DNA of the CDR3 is TGTGCCAGCAGTGCAGGGACCGGGGAGCTGTTTTTT.